This T cell receptor beta chain originates from a study of monozygotic twins with inflammatory bowel disease. TCRdb reanalyzed the 5' RACE reads and collapses them to one entry per CDR3 protein, without DNA. Here the sample table reports over 90,000 distinct CDR3 sequences. This CDR3 is 13 amino acids long. Germline V CDR1 and CDR2: DFQATT, SNEGSKA (reference sequence). The clonotype comes from a human donor with ulcerative colitis or Crohn's disease, or a healthy co-twin of an affected twin (not recorded which). The specimen sequenced was blood. The chain uses TRBV20-1 and TRBJ2-4; TCRdb designates TRBD1, a call that cannot be tested without DNA. CDR3 loop: CSATPGQQNMQYF.